One sample yielded the 13 T cell receptor beta chains listed below, sequenced in a study of cytomegalovirus exposure and HLA in healthy donors. The PCR was carried out with 60 Vbeta primers and 13 Jbeta primers. Only in-frame clones appear in the TCRdb table, and some are missing; sequencing was by immunoSEQ multiplex PCR. The data show around 170,000 clones, with roughly 87% seen just once and roughly 0.5% held by the top ten. Source material: PBMCs. The origin of the receptors is a woman in her forties or fifties in good health and CMV-seronegative.

The CDR3 region is CAWATGAGNTIYF. CDR3 sequence (DNA): TGTGCCTGGGCTACAGGGGCTGGAAACACCATATATTTT. The chain couples TRBV30 to TRBJ1-3; 7 bases match TRBD1. Germline CDR1 and CDR2: GTSNPN and SVGIG (reference sequence). J lost 2 bases, V lost 5 bases, and 3 bases had no gene match. The CDR3 is 13 residues long.

This rearrangement joins TRBV30 to TRBJ2-7; 10 bases line up with TRBD2. This CDR3 is built from 13 residues. Unmatched junction bases numbered 0, after V lost 0 bases and J lost 4 bases. CDR1 GTSNPN and CDR2 SVGIG come from the germline V gene (reference sequence). This CDR3 reads CAWSVSGRYEQYF. The CDR3 nucleotides read TGTGCCTGGAGTGTTAGCGGGAGGTACGAGCAGTACTTC.

The chain joins TRBV10-3 to TRBJ2-7, with 7 bases fitting TRBD1. J was trimmed by 0 bases and V by 10 bases; bases with no gene match: 3. The CDR3 contains 12 residues. CDR1 and CDR2 from the germline V gene are ENHRY and SYGVKD. Written as DNA, the CDR3 is TGTGCCACCCGGGACAGCTCCTACGAGCAGTACTTC. This gives the protein CATRDSSYEQYF.

V usage is TRBV29-1 and J usage is TRBJ2-5; D is unclear. V was clipped by 5 bases and J by 5 bases, with 3 bases between them. Germline lookup yields CDR1 SQVTM and CDR2 ANQGSEA. The CDR3 consists of 9 residues. The CDR3 nucleotides are TGCAGCGTTTCGGAGACCCAGTACTTC. Its translation: CSVSETQYF.

The V and J genes are TRBV11-2 and TRBJ2-5; 7 nucleotides line up with TRBD2. This CDR3 has 13 residues. The germline gives CDR1 SGHAT, CDR2 FQNNGV. With V trimmed by 2 bases and J by 10 bases, 7 bases remained unmatched. The DNA of the CDR3 is TGTGCCAGCAGCTTAACTAGCGAACAGGTCCAGTACTTC. This sequence encodes CASSLTSEQVQYF.

The chain couples TRBV5-6 to TRBJ2-1, with D maybe TRBD2 (5 bases). The CDR3 has 15 residues. Germline values: CDR1 SGHDT, CDR2 YYEEEE. V was trimmed by 0 bases and J by 4 bases, leaving 11 bases between them. The CDR3 here is CASSLGSVRYNEQFF. DNA of the CDR3: TGTGCCAGCAGCTTGGGTAGCGTCCGTTACAATGAGCAGTTCTTC.

This sequence joins TRBV7-2 and TRBJ2-3, with D maybe TRBD1 (6 bases). Germline V CDR1 and CDR2: SGHTA, FQGNSA. CDR3 size: 14 residues. V lost 2 bases to trimming and J lost 5 bases, with 11 bases between them. In DNA, the CDR3 is TGTGCCAGCAGCTTAAGTGGGGGCCAAGATACGCAGTATTTT. Amino acids: CASSLSGGQDTQYF.

The V call is TRBV2, the J call TRBJ2-7; D is unresolved. V lost 6 bases to trimming and J lost 5 bases, with 8 bases between them. The CDR3 length is 11 residues. Germline CDR1 and CDR2: SNHLY and FYNNEI. The CDR3 DNA sequence: TGTGCCAGCAGCGCCCGGGACGAGCAGTACTTC. Translated: CASSARDEQYF.

Remarks on this clone: Other DNA sequences in the sample encode the same CDR3. J is TRBJ1-5 and V is TRBV6-1; TRBD1 might be the D (5 bases). The CDR3 is made up of 13 amino acids. Between the trimmed V and J ends, which lost 5 bases and 5 bases, there was a span of 10 bases. CDR1 and CDR2 from the germline V gene are MNHNS and SASEGT. The CDR3 nucleotides read TGTGCCAGCAGTCAGGGAAGGTATCAGCCCCAGCATTTT. This translates into CASSQGRYQPQHF.

This sequence joins TRBV5-1 and TRBJ1-2; possibly TRBD1 for D (6 bases). Trimming stripped 3 bases from V and 4 bases from J, with 13 bases between. Germline CDR1 and CDR2: SGHRS and YFSETQ. The CDR3 length is 14 residues. The CDR3 nucleotides read TGCGCCAGCAGCTCGGGACAATCCAGCTATGGCTACACCTTC. Protein: CASSSGQSSYGYTF.

This rearrangement joins TRBV6-5 to TRBJ1-5; D is perhaps TRBD1 (6 bases). This CDR3 region has 15 residues. The germline V and J ends were trimmed by 0 bases and 3 bases, with 9 bases remaining between them. Germline CDR1 and CDR2: MNHEY and SVGAGI. CDR3 DNA: TGTGCCAGCAGTTACTCAGGGGGAGACAATCAGCCCCAGCATTTT. It encodes CASSYSGGDNQPQHF.

The chain is built from TRBV4-1 and TRBJ2-5; 7 bases line up with TRBD2. The V gene's germline CDR1 is MGHRA and CDR2 YSYEKL. Germline trimming cut 3 bases from V and 5 bases from J; bases unmatched to any gene: 15. This CDR3 region has 17 residues. This chain's CDR3 is CASSQVTGGGDVETQYF. CDR3 nucleotide sequence: TGCGCCAGCAGCCAGGTTACTGGTGGGGGGGATGTGGAGACCCAGTACTTC.

The J gene is TRBJ1-1, the V gene TRBV29-1; no definite D call. Germline V gene sequence: CDR1 SQVTM, CDR2 ANQGSEA. This CDR3 is built from 10 residues. V was pared by 6 bases and J by 7 bases, with 9 bases between. CDR3 residues: CSVEELEAFF. The CDR3 DNA reads as TGCAGCGTAGAGGAGCTTGAAGCTTTCTTT.